Ten or more counts support the clone carrying this TCR beta chain. Its antigen is still unknown. From germline, CDR1 is KGHDR and CDR2 SFDVKD. The V and J ends lost 4 bases and 0 bases respectively, with 9 bases between them. CDR3 size: 15 residues. This specimen belongs to a study of T cells in Graves' hyperthyroidism and ophthalmopathy. Whole-study context: Sampling of peripheral blood happened at initial diagnosis, prior to any treatment. Study observations and caveats: In blood, most of the thyroid clonotypes expanded above 0.001 were also present. Using 13 V-J features, a model discriminated ophthalmopathy from stable hyperthyroidism.

Fresh peripheral blood, 9.5 to 10 ml of it, supplied the PBMCs. Researchers took RNA transcripts and amplified the TCR beta CDR3 regions from them. With the HTBI primer set, the TCR CDR3 went through a first round of RT-PCR. TCRdb itself ran the multiplex PCR reads through MiXCR, one entry per CDR3 protein. The sample has 250,000 to 300,000 distinct CDR3 sequences; around 15% are singletons. V gene TRBV24-1 combines with J gene TRBJ1-5; weak D call: TRBD1 (6 bases). The sequencing input was blood. The TCR sequence derives from a woman aged 60-75 years with Graves' ophthalmopathy. The chain's CDR3 is CATSDHRDSNQPQHF. CDR3 sequence (DNA): TGTGCCACCAGTGACCACAGGGATAGCAATCAGCCCCAGCATTTT.